Following are 2 T cell receptor beta chains from one sample sequenced in a study of T cell responses to AZD1222 COVID-19 vaccine. Some clones are missing from TCRdb's copy, which holds only in-frame ones; the method was immunoSEQ multiplex PCR. The sample lists around 150,000 clones; around nine tenths were seen once. Sequenced here: peripheral blood, sampled on day 0 of AZD1222 vaccination. These receptors were collected from an adult in good health.

In its sample, this clone was seen a few times. The V call is TRBV5-4, the J call TRBJ2-7; unclear D gene. Germline V lookup: CDR1 SGHNT, CDR2 YYREEE (reference sequence). The V and J ends lost 1 base and 1 base respectively, with 12 bases between them. This CDR3 is built from 15 residues. The DNA for the CDR3 is TGTGCCAGCAGCTTGATATCGACAAGTTCCTACGAGCAGTACTTC. Amino acids: CASSLISTSSYEQYF. Full variable domain (remainder filled in from reference TRBV5-4 and TRBJ2-7): ETGVTQSPTHLIKTRGQQVTLRCSSQSGHNTVSWYQQALGQGPQFIFQYYREEENGRGNFPPRFSGLQFPNYSSELNVNALELDDSALYLCASSLISTSSYEQYFGPGTRLTVT.

The chain links TRBV7-2 to TRBJ1-1; 10 positions match TRBD1. CDR3 size: 15 residues. Trimming took 5 bases from V and 2 from J; bases not matched to a gene: 5. Germline-derived CDR1 and CDR2 are SGHTA and FQGNSA. CDR3 loop: CASSPPTGGNTEAFF. CDR3 nucleotides: TGTGCCAGCAGCCCACCGACAGGGGGCAACACTGAAGCTTTCTTT.